This TCR beta chain was found in a study of T cell responses to AZD1222 COVID-19 vaccine. Study-level results: Baseline seropositivity occurred in only a handful of AZD1222 recipients. Spike-specific TCR breadth and depth were elevated following two AZD1222 doses.

Profiled with immunoSEQ multiplex PCR; TCRdb holds only in-frame clones, not every one. The table lists more than 150,000 clones, around 92% of them singletons. The CDR3 totals 15 residues. V gave up 2 bases and J gave up 0 bases, with 5 bases separating them. Germline V gene sequence: CDR1 MNHEY, CDR2 SMNVEV (reference sequence). A word on this clone: Antigen unknown.

The sequencing here drew on peripheral blood, taken on day 0 of AZD1222 vaccination. This clonotype originated in an adult in good health. The genes are TRBV27 and TRBJ1-6; no clear D gene. CDR3 sequence: CASSLESSYNSPLHF. As DNA, the CDR3 is TGTGCCAGCAGTTTAGAGAGCTCCTATAATTCACCCCTCCACTTT.